This T cell receptor (beta chain) was identified in a study of shared clonotypes between healthy human individuals (TCRdb year 2020). Broadly, across the study: A couple of women and three men aged 18 to 49 years were included in the cohort. For each donor, CD4 naive and CD4 memory were each given three plates, CD8 naive was given two plates, and CD8 memory was given one plate. The study deeply sequenced blood TCR repertoires of roughly five healthy adults to estimate repertoire size and the extent of clonotype sharing between individuals. To increase sequencing depth and limit assay-specific biases, different laboratories used diverse techniques to prepare libraries and sequence TCR repertoires. Leukapheresis yielded between about 0.85 and 10 billion PBMCs per donor.

The donors were healthy, HIV-negative adults who had no recently reported acute infections or vaccinations. Every donor was a Caucasian adult residing in Nashville, Tennessee, USA. CD4+ T cells were enriched by magnetic negative selection, after which naive cells were positively selected on CD45RA and the negative fraction was taken as the memory subset. Blood was collected by leukapheresis, and PBMCs were isolated by Ficoll-Histopaque density gradient centrifugation and then cryopreserved in liquid nitrogen vapor phase. Purity and quantity of every magnetically sorted T cell population were checked by analytical flow cytometry. From each sorted fraction, genomic DNA was isolated and quantified by UV absorbance on a Nanodrop 2000c. Using the deep immunoSEQ assay, TCR CDR3 regions were amplified from genomic DNA by multiplex PCR. For each cell subset, the extracted genomic DNA was distributed evenly across all wells of several immunoSEQ 96-well plates, and each plate served as one replicate. For sorted subsets, each replicate PCR was loaded with about 0.2 ug genomic DNA, equivalent to 25,000 to 35,000 T cell genomes. Purified libraries were measured with a Qubit 3.0 fluorometer, size-checked on a Bioanalyzer 2100, and measured again with the KAPA Library Quantification kit. Each immunoSEQ 96-well plate was sequenced on its own single-read 150-cycle Illumina NextSeq 550 flow cell. Per the authors' processing: Because the immunoSEQ output held only junctional sequences and lacked quality scores, the filtering could not match the filtering applied to full-length reads. Sequences were annotated with PyIR, a Python wrapper for IgBLAST v1.9, using IMGT germline references to assign V/J genes and CDR3. Reads were removed for weak V/J assignments (E-value above 1e-6), missing CDR3, stop codons, out-of-frame junctions, or ambiguous translated residues. V3J clonotypes were defined by identical inferred V gene, J gene, and CDR3 amino acid sequence. The percentage overlap between two repertoires was calculated by dividing the number of shared unique clonotypes by the size of the smaller repertoire. RTK rarefaction, the Chao1 estimator, and Recon v2.1 estimates of unobserved clonotypes were used to assess repertoire richness. Generation probabilities were computed with OLGA for all TCRbeta clonotypes obtained by the gDNA method from four donors. TCRdb stores this immuneACCESS table with in-frame sequences only. Part of the clones is absent; in the studies checked, under half of the shortfall reflects unresolved V genes, and no reason is known for the rest. The V and J calls and the clone size are those of that table, but D and trimming were determined from the DNA. The sample table lists a few million clones, about 92% of them with a count of one. About 0.13% of the sample is taken by the ten largest.

The germline V and J ends show losses of 1 base and 4 bases respectively, and no gene match explains 6 bases of the junction. CDR1 and CDR2, per the germline V gene, are SGHTA and FQGNSA. Counted from cysteine to phenylalanine, this CDR3 has 15 amino acids. Only the CDR3 DNA is retained, 45 bases long and in frame from the first base. Points the paper makes about the study in general: Because the study included only a small number of donors, the genetic and exposure-history diversity represented was limited. Sharing across a handful of donors was observed for approximately 4.6% of naive CD4, under 4% of naive CD8, 2.3% of memory CD4, and roughly 0.43% of memory CD8 clonotypes. Rarefaction of sorted-subset datasets indicated incomplete sequencing despite the large sequencing depth. Only blood was sampled, and tissue TCR repertoires likely differ from those in blood. Compared with non-shared clonotypes, the clonotypes found in all four sorted-subset donors had higher generation probabilities. Larger estimated clonotype richness was generally found for naive subsets than for memory subsets. Pairwise subsampling indicated that sequencing depth was expected to affect the degree of clonotype sharing among donors.

Regarding this clone: Its binding antigen is unknown. No base quality values were provided; no much bigger clone lies one nucleotide off.

The sequenced material came from naive CD4+ T cells sorted from blood. Explained via the paper, the cell subset or site label denotes: CD45RA+ positively selected. This chain joins TRBV7-2 to TRBJ2-7; 8 bases in between match TRBD2. The clonotype originates from a man aged 18 to 30 in good health. The nucleotide sequence is TGTGCCAGCAGCTTAGGAATGACGGGGGGGTACGAGCAGTACTTC. Its protein product is CASSLGMTGGYEQYF. Reference TRBV7-2 and TRBJ2-7 proteins supply the regions before and after the CDR3; the full variable domain is: GAGVSQSPSNKVTEKGKDVELRCDPISGHTALYWYRQSLGQGLEFLIYFQGNSAPDKSGLPSDRFSAERTGGSVSTLTIQRTQQEDSAVYLCASSLGMTGGYEQYFGPGTRLTVT.